The 24 T cell receptor beta chains in this list originate from one sample, sequenced in a study of T cell responses to AZD1222 COVID-19 vaccine. Clones were sequenced by immunoSEQ multiplex PCR, and TCRdb holds only the in-frame ones, with some missing. The table has more than 100,000 clones, 92% seen once. The source material was peripheral blood, sampled on day 0 of AZD1222 vaccination. Receptors originate from an adult in good health.

This clone was found once. The V and J genes are TRBV5-4 and TRBJ2-1; D not certain. The CDR3 covers 14 residues. Trimming stripped 1 base from V and 1 base from J, with 6 bases between. Germline V gene lookup returns CDR1 SGHNT and CDR2 YYREEE (reference sequence). CDR3 sequence: CASSLQGSYNEQFF. For the CDR3, the DNA is TGTGCCAGCAGCTTGCAAGGGTCCTACAATGAGCAGTTCTTC.

The chain recombines TRBV6-5 with TRBJ1-2; D ambiguous. V was trimmed by 5 bases and J by 7 bases, leaving 20 bases between them. Germline V gene data show CDR1 as MNHEY and CDR2 as SVGAGI. The CDR3 has 15 amino acids. CDR3 amino acids: CASSNFRRAQGGYTF. CDR3 in DNA: TGTGCCAGCAGTAATTTTAGGAGGGCGCAAGGTGGCTACACCTTC.

This clone was detected once. The V call is TRBV6-5, the J call TRBJ1-1, with D possibly being TRBD1 (6 bases). Per germline, CDR1 MNHEY and CDR2 SVGAGI. Trimming took 6 bases from V and 1 from J, leaving 12 bases between them. CDR3 length equals 14 residues. The CDR3 loop is CASRTGPPNTEAFF. The CDR3 nucleotides read TGTGCCAGCAGAACAGGGCCCCCGAACACTGAAGCTTTCTTT.

This rearrangement joins TRBV7-9 to TRBJ2-2, with 7 positions matching TRBD2. CDR1 is SEHNR, CDR2 FQNEAQ, per germline (reference sequence). The CDR3 runs to 14 residues. With V trimmed by 6 bases and J by 5 bases, 6 bases remained unmatched. The CDR3 coding sequence is TGTGCCAGCAGTCGGCGGGGAGGGACCGGGGAGCTGTTTTTT. Translated: CASSRRGGTGELFF.

J is TRBJ2-2 and V is TRBV7-2, with D perhaps TRBD1 (7 bases). Germline CDR1 is SGHTA and CDR2 is FQGNSA. The CDR3 loop spans 16 amino acids. V lost 7 bases and J 6 bases, leaving 21 bases between the germline ends. The DNA for the CDR3 is TGTGCCAGCATCCCTAGGGGGCGGGAATTCGCCGGGGAGCTGTTTTTT. This translates into CASIPRGREFAGELFF.

The J gene is TRBJ1-5, the V gene TRBV10-1, with D uncertain. Germline loops: CDR1 WNHNN, CDR2 SYGVQD (reference sequence). There are 13 residues in the CDR3. V dropped 3 bases and J dropped 9 bases, with 12 bases sitting between them. Written as DNA, the CDR3 is TGCGCCAGCAGTGATTCCACCGGCGGGCCCCAGCATTTT. Amino acid sequence: CASSDSTGGPQHF.

This clone was recorded once. The chain employs TRBV10-1 and TRBJ2-3; D is ambiguous. V was trimmed by 5 bases and J by 3 bases, leaving 9 bases between them. CDR3 size: 13 residues. The germline V gene encodes CDR1 WNHNN and CDR2 SYGVQD (reference sequence). The CDR3 coding sequence is TGCGCCAGCAGTCCCTTCCGGACAGATACGCAGTATTTT. It is translated as CASSPFRTDTQYF.

The chain is built from TRBV29-1 and TRBJ1-5; 8 bases are shared with TRBD1. Per the germline V gene, CDR1 is SQVTM and CDR2 is ANQGSEA. This CDR3 is 22 amino acids long. Trimming at V came to 7 bases and at J to 0 bases, leaving 29 bases not matched to a gene. The CDR3 loop is CSGLQLGSYRQGNAYSNQPQHF. CDR3 in DNA: TGCAGCGGCCTCCAATTAGGAAGCTACCGACAGGGGAACGCATATAGCAATCAGCCCCAGCATTTT.

V and J are TRBV29-1 and TRBJ1-1, with no clear D. Between the trimmed V and J ends, which lost 7 bases and 7 bases, there was a span of 16 bases. Germline V lookup: CDR1 SQVTM, CDR2 ANQGSEA. This CDR3 contains 12 residues. Written as DNA, the CDR3 is TGCAGCGCCGCCTTGAGGTGGGGTGAAGCTTTCTTT. It is translated as CSAALRWGEAFF.

The J gene is TRBJ2-3, the V gene TRBV5-1; possible D gene TRBD1, 5 bases. Germline V lookup: CDR1 SGHRS, CDR2 YFSETQ. The CDR3 consists of 15 residues. The germline V and J ends were trimmed by 0 bases and 2 bases, with 10 bases remaining between them. The CDR3 DNA is TGCGCCAGCAGCTTGGGACAGTCGTCCACAGATACGCAGTATTTT. It encodes CASSLGQSSTDTQYF.

V and J are TRBV9 and TRBJ2-2; TRBD2 aligns across 7 bases. V lost 6 bases and J lost 0; bases outside the gene matches: 5. CDR1 and CDR2 (germline): SGDLS, YYNGEE. This CDR3 has 15 amino acids. The CDR3 here is CASTQTSTNTGELFF. The CDR3 DNA follows: TGTGCCAGCACCCAGACTAGCACGAACACCGGGGAGCTGTTTTTT.

V and J are TRBV5-5 and TRBJ2-1, with TRBD2 identical over 15 bases. There are 15 residues in the CDR3. J lost 7 bases, V lost 5 bases, and 4 bases had no gene match. The germline V gene has CDR1 SGHKS and CDR2 YYEKEE (reference sequence). The CDR3 loop reads CASRSGTSGGNEQFF. As DNA, the CDR3 is TGTGCCAGCAGGTCCGGGACTAGCGGGGGGAATGAGCAGTTCTTC.

V gene TRBV6-6 combines with J gene TRBJ1-2; 10 bases are shared with TRBD1. Germline V gene lookup returns CDR1 MNHNY and CDR2 SVGAGI (reference sequence). The CDR3 extends over 14 amino acids. Losses at the gene ends were 4 bases for V and 6 bases for J; bases not matched to a gene: 5. CDR3 in DNA: TGTGCCAGCAGTTCGGGGACAGGGGAGAATGGCTACACCTTC. Protein product: CASSSGTGENGYTF.

The chain recombines TRBV15 with TRBJ1-2; a weak D match, TRBD1 (5 bases). V shed 0 bases and J shed 7 bases, with 15 bases lying between them. CDR3 length: 15 amino acids. Germline V gene lookup returns CDR1 LNHNV and CDR2 YYDKDF (reference sequence). For the CDR3, the DNA is TGTGCCACCAGCAGAGATCTCCCAGGGACGGGTGGCTACACCTTC. It specifies CATSRDLPGTGGYTF.

This chain connects TRBV4-3 to TRBJ1-6; 7 nucleotides align to TRBD1. Trimming at V came to 3 bases and at J to 9 bases, leaving 8 bases not matched to a gene. Germline V CDR1 and CDR2: LGHNA, YSLEER. The CDR3 is made up of 15 amino acids. Here the CDR3 reads CASSHADRVGSPLHF. Here the CDR3 DNA reads TGCGCCAGCAGCCATGCAGACAGGGTCGGTTCACCCCTCCACTTT.

This clone has only one observation. The chain carries TRBV18 and TRBJ1-4; a weak D match, TRBD1 (5 bases). Germline V gene data show CDR1 as KGHSH and CDR2 as LQKENI. Trimming shortened V by 5 bases and J by 6 bases, and 10 bases separated the two germline ends. The CDR3 loop spans 13 amino acids. The CDR3 DNA reads as TGTGCCAGCTCAACCGGGGGGGATGAAAAACTGTTTTTT. This translates into CASSTGGDEKLFF.

This clone was observed a single time. CDR3 protein: CASSVEGGPNQPQHF. DNA of the CDR3: TGTGCCAGCAGCGTAGAGGGGGGGCCCAATCAGCCCCAGCATTTT. The V call is TRBV9, the J call TRBJ1-5; D perhaps matches TRBD1 (6 bases). From germline, CDR1 is SGDLS and CDR2 YYNGEE. The CDR3 extends over 15 amino acids. The V and J ends lost 0 bases and 3 bases respectively, with 10 bases between them.

The V and J genes are TRBV2 and TRBJ1-2; possible D gene TRBD1, 5 bases. The CDR3 covers 13 residues. Germline V gene data show CDR1 as SNHLY and CDR2 as FYNNEI. Trimming removed 8 bases from V and 4 bases from J, with 14 bases in between. CDR3 residues: CASSQGTFYGYTF. The CDR3 coding sequence is TGTGCCAGCTCTCAGGGAACGTTCTATGGCTACACCTTC.

The rearrangement links TRBV4-3 to TRBJ2-3; no definite D call. The germline gives CDR1 LGHNA, CDR2 YSLEER. The CDR3 extends over 16 amino acids. Trimming shortened V by 1 base and J by 0 bases, and 11 bases separated the two germline ends. The CDR3 DNA is TGCGCCAGCAGCCAAGGTACAGCCGCGAGCACAGATACGCAGTATTTT. Translated, it gives CASSQGTAASTDTQYF.

The V call is TRBV14, the J call TRBJ1-3; perhaps TRBD1 as D (5 bases). The ends were cut back, 1 base at V and 5 bases at J, with 12 bases in the middle. This CDR3 comprises 15 residues. From germline, CDR1 is SGHDN and CDR2 FVKESK. Written as DNA, the CDR3 is TGTGCCAGCAGCCAAGTGGGGGTAACGAGAAACACCATATATTTT. The encoded protein is CASSQVGVTRNTIYF.

V usage is TRBV6-2 or TRBV6-3 and J usage is TRBJ2-3; D perhaps matches TRBD1 (6 bases). Between the trimmed V and J ends, which lost 5 bases and 2 bases, there was a span of 8 bases. Looked up from germline, CDR1 is MNHEY and CDR2 is SVGEGT. This CDR3 spans 13 amino acids. CDR3 sequence: CASSRDNTDTQYF. CDR3 sequence (DNA): TGTGCCAGCAGTCGGGACAACACAGATACGCAGTATTTT.

This clone was picked up one time. The rearrangement links TRBV5-1 to TRBJ2-5; D may correspond to TRBD1 or TRBD2 (6 bases each). The CDR3 extends over 15 amino acids. CDR1 is SGHRS and CDR2 is YFSETQ in the germline V gene. V was cut by 4 bases and J by 4 bases, with 17 bases left in between. The chain's CDR3 is CASSRGQGVGETQYF. The CDR3 bases are TGCGCCAGCAGCCGGGGGCAGGGAGTGGGAGAGACCCAGTACTTC.

CDR3 residues: CASSQGTGVDTGELFF. In DNA, the CDR3 is TGTGCCAGCAGCCAAGGGACAGGGGTGGACACCGGGGAGCTGTTTTTT. V and J are TRBV4-2 and TRBJ2-2; 9 bases line up with TRBD1. From germline, CDR1 is LGHNA and CDR2 YNFKEQ. J was trimmed by 3 bases and V by 1 base; bases with no gene match: 3. The CDR3 has 16 amino acids.

The genes are TRBV15 and TRBJ1-6; TRBD1 is a possible D gene (5 bases). CDR1 and CDR2 from the germline V gene are LNHNV and YYDKDF (reference sequence). The CDR3 has 16 amino acids. Trimming stripped 0 bases from V and 6 bases from J, with 12 bases between. Written as DNA, the CDR3 is TGTGCCACCAGCAGAGAGCAATTAGGGACTAATTCACCCCTCCACTTT. It encodes CATSREQLGTNSPLHF.